The source of this T cell receptor (beta chain) is a study of T cell responses to AZD1222 COVID-19 vaccine. Overall study context: Second doses at about 4 or about 12 weeks were pooled.

Study observations and caveats: Donors in the cohort were predominantly white British and more often female, and clonal diversity was possibly underestimated.

Germline CDR1 is KGHSH and CDR2 is LQKENI. The ends were cut back, 3 bases at V and 4 bases at J, with 6 bases in the middle. The CDR3 runs 12 residues. Some clones are missing from TCRdb's copy, which holds only in-frame ones; the method was immunoSEQ multiplex PCR. The sample has more than 100,000 clones; 85% to 90% are singletons. Concerning this clone: Its antigen is unidentified.

This TCR was sampled from an adult in good health. Sequenced here: peripheral blood, sampled on day 0 of AZD1222 vaccination. V gene TRBV18 combines with J gene TRBJ1-2; D uncertain. CDR3 sequence: CASSPGVYGYTF. CDR3 in DNA: TGTGCCAGCTCACCCGGCGTCTATGGCTACACCTTC.